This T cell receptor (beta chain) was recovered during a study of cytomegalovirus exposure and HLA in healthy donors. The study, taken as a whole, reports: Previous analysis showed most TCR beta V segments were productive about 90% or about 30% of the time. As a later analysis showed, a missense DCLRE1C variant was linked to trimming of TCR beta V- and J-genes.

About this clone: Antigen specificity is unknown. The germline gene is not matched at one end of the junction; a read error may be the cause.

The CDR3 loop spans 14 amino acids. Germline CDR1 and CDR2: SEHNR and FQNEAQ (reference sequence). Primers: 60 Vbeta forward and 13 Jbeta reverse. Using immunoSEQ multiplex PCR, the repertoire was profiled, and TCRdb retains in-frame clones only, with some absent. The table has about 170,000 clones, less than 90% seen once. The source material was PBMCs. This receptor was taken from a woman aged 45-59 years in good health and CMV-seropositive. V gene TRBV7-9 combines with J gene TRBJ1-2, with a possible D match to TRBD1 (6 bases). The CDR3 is CSSGLGGQPYGYTF. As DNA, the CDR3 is TGTTCCAGCGGCCTAGGCGGACAGCCTTATGGCTACACCTTC.